The TCR beta chain described here comes from a study of OX40 agonist ivuxolimab in advanced cancers. The wider study: Patients were given ivuxolimab, an antibody that agonizes OX40 (CD134). Three partial responders included one hepatocellular carcinoma patient and two cutaneous melanoma patients.

On cycle 4 day 1 and cycle 7 day 1, as well as at baseline, blood was sampled. Repertoires were generated with immunoSEQ multiplex PCR, while TCRdb's copy carries only in-frame clones and drops some. The table includes over 80,000 clones, about 88% detected once. The CDR3 contains 14 residues. The V gene lost 4 bases and the J gene lost 8 bases, with 15 bases spanning the gap. Germline CDR1 is SGHRS and CDR2 is YFSETQ. This receptor was taken from an adult with an advanced solid tumor such as melanoma, head and neck, liver or kidney cancer. J is TRBJ1-4 and V is TRBV5-1, with D unclear. This specimen was CD4+ or CD8+ T cells sorted from blood, taken in a trial of the OX40 agonist ivuxolimab. CDR3 in DNA: TGCGCCAGCAGCAGGGAAAGTAACGGCGAAAAACTGTTTTTT. It encodes CASSRESNGEKLFF.